This TCR beta chain was found in a study of blood T cell repertoires in COVID-19. Study details: T cells, B-cell-depleted T cells, or PBMCs provided the cDNA or gDNA that served as material.

Assay: immunoSEQ multiplex PCR; the TCRdb copy retains only in-frame clones and omits some. The sample consists of 95,000 to 150,000 clones, 71% of them appearing once. This CDR3 contains 15 residues. The germline V gene has CDR1 LGHNA and CDR2 YNFKEQ. Between the trimmed V and J ends, which lost 4 bases and 3 bases, there was a span of 15 bases. The TCR was taken from a human donor with acute or convalescent COVID-19. The donor label of this sample is uncertain. J is TRBJ1-1 and V is TRBV4-2, with D possibly TRBD1 on 5 matching bases. Specimen: peripheral blood. CDR3 DNA: TGTGCCAGCAGCCGCTCCATAGGAGGGGACACTGAAGCTTTCTTT. It yields the protein CASSRSIGGDTEAFF.